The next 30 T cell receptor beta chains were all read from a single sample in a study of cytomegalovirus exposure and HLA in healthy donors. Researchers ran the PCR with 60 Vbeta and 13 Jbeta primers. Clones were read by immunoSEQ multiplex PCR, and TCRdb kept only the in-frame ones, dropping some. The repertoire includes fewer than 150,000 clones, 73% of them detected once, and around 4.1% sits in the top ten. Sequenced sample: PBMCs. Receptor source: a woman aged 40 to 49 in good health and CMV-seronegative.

This CDR3 reads CASSRPTATNEKLFF. The CDR3 DNA is TGTGCCAGCAGTCGCCCGACAGCAACTAATGAAAAACTGTTTTTT. This chain connects TRBV6-5 to TRBJ1-4; D might be TRBD1 (5 bases). The CDR3 extends over 15 amino acids. Germline V lookup: CDR1 MNHEY, CDR2 SVGAGI. Trimming removed 5 bases at V and 0 bases at J, with 10 bases between.

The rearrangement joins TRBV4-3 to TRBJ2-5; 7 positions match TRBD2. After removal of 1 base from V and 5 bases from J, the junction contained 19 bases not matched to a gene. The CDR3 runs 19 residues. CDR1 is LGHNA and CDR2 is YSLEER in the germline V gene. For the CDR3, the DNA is TGCGCCAGCAGCCAAGGAGGCGGTATCGTGGAGGGAGGGCGGGAGACCCAGTACTTC. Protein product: CASSQGGGIVEGGRETQYF.

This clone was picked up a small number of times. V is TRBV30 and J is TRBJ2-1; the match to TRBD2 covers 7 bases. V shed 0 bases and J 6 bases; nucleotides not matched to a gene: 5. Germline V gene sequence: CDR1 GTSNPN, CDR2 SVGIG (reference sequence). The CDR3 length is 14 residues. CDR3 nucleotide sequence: TGTGCCTGGAGTGTAAAACTAGCGTCCAATGAGCAGTTCTTC. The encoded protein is CAWSVKLASNEQFF.

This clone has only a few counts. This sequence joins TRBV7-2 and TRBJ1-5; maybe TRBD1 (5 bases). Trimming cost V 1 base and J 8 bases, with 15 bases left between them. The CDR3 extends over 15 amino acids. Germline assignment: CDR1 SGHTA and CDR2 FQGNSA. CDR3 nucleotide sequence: TGTGCCAGCAGCTTAGGTGACAGAAGTGGAGAGCCCCAGCATTTT. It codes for CASSLGDRSGEPQHF.

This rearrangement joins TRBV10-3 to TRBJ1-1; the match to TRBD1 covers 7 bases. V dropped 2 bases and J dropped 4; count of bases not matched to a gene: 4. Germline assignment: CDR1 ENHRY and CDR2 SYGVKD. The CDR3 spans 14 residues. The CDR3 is CAISEGGGVTEAFF. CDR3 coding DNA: TGTGCCATCAGTGAGGGAGGGGGCGTCACTGAAGCTTTCTTT.

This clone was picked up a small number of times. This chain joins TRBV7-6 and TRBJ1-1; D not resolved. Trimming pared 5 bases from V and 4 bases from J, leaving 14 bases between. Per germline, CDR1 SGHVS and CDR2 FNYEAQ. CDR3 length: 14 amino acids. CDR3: CASSQTEVGTEAFF. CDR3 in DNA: TGTGCCAGCAGCCAAACCGAGGTGGGCACTGAAGCTTTCTTT. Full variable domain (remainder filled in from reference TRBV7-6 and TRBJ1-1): GAGVSQSPRYKVTKRGQDVALRCDPISGHVSLYWYRQALGQGPEFLTYFNYEAQQDKSGLPNDRFSAERPEGSISTLTIQRTEQRDSAMYRCASSQTEVGTEAFFGQGTRLTVV.

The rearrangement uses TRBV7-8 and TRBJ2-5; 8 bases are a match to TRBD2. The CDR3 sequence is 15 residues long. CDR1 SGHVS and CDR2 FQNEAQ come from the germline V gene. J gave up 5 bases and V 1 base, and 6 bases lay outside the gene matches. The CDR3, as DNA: TGTGCCAGCAGCTTAGGCGCGGGGGGCCGGGAGACCCAGTACTTC. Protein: CASSLGAGGRETQYF.

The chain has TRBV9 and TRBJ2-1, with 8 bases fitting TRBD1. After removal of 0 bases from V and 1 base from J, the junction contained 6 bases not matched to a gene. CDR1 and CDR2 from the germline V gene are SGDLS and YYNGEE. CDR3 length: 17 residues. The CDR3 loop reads CASSVGGGTGSYNEQFF. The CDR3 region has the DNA TGTGCCAGCAGCGTAGGAGGCGGGACAGGTTCCTACAATGAGCAGTTCTTC. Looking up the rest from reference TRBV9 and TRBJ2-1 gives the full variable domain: DSGVTQTPKHLITATGQRVTLRCSPRSGDLSVYWYQQSLDQGLQFLIQYYNGEERAKGNILERFSAQQFPDLHSELNLSSLELGDSALYFCASSVGGGTGSYNEQFFGPGTRLTVL.

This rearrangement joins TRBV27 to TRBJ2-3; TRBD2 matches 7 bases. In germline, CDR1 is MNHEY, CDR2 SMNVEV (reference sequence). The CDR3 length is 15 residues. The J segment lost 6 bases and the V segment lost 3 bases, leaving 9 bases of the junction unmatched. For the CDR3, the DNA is TGTGCCAGCAGTTTTAGCGGGCCTGCTTCTGATACGCAGTATTTT. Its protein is CASSFSGPASDTQYF.

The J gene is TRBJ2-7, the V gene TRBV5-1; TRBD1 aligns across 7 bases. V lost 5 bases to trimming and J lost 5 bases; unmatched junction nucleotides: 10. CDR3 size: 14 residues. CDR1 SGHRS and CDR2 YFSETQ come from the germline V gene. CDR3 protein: CASRGQPSRNEQYF. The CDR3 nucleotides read TGCGCCAGCAGGGGACAGCCCTCAAGGAACGAGCAGTACTTC.

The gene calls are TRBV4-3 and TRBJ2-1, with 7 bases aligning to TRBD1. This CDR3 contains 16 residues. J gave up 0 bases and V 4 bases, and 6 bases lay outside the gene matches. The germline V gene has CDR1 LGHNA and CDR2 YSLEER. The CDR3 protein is CASSPRTGSSYNEQFF. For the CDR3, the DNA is TGCGCCAGCAGCCCCCGGACAGGTAGCTCCTACAATGAGCAGTTCTTC.

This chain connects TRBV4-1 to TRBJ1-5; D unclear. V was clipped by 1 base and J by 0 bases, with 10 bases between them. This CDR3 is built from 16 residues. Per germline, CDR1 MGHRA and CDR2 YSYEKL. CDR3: CASSQGFGISNQPQHF. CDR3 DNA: TGCGCCAGCAGCCAAGGGTTCGGTATTAGCAATCAGCCCCAGCATTTT.

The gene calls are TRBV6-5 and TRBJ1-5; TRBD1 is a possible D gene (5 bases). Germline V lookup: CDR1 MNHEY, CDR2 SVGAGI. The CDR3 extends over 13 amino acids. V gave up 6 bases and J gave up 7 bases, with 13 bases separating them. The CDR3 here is CASSPGRGQPQHF. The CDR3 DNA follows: TGTGCCAGCAGCCCCGGAAGGGGACAGCCCCAGCATTTT.

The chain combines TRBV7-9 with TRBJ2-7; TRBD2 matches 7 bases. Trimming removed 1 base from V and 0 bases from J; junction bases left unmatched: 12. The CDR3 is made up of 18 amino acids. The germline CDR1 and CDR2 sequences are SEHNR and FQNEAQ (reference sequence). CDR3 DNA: TGTGCCAGCAGCTTAGGATCCCGGGGACTACCTCCCTCCTACGAGCAGTACTTC. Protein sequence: CASSLGSRGLPPSYEQYF. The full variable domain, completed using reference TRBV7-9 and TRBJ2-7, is DTGVSQNPRHKITKRGQNVTFRCDPISEHNRLYWYRQTLGQGPEFLTYFQNEAQLEKSRLLSDRFSAERPKGSFSTLEIQRTEQGDSAMYLCASSLGSRGLPPSYEQYFGPGTRLTVT.

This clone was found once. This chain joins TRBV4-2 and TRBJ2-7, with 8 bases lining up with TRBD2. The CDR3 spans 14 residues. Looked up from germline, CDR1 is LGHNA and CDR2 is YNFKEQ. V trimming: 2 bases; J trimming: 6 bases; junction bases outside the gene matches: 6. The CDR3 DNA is TGTGCCAGCAGCCAATTTAGCGGGACCGGCGAGCAGTACTTC. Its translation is CASSQFSGTGEQYF.

The CDR3 nucleotides read TGTGCCAGCAGCTCAGGACAGGGTCCCAAAAACATTCAGTACTTC. Translation: CASSSGQGPKNIQYF. J is TRBJ2-4 and V is TRBV11-3; 8 bases fit TRBD1. This CDR3 has 15 residues. Germline CDR1 and CDR2: SGHNT and YENEEA. Trimming removed 4 bases from V and 2 bases from J; junction bases left unmatched: 4.

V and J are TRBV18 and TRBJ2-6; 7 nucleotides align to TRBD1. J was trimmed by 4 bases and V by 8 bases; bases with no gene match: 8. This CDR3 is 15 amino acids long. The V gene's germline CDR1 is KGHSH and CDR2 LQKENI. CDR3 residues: CASQFTGAGANVLTF. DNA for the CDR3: TGTGCCAGCCAATTCACAGGGGCCGGGGCCAACGTCCTGACTTTC.

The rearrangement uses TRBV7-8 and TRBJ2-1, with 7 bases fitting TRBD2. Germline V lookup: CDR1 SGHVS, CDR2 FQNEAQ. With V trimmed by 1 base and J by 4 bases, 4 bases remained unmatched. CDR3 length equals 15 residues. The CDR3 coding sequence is TGTGCCAGCAGCTTAGGGGGGGGATTTTACAATGAGCAGTTCTTC. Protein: CASSLGGGFYNEQFF.

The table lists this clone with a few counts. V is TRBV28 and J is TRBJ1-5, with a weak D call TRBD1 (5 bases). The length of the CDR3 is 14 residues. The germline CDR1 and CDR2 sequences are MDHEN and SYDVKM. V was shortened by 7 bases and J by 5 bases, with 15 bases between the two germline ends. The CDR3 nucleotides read TGTGCCAGCAATTTGCAGGGCGAGTATCAGCCCCAGCATTTT. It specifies CASNLQGEYQPQHF.

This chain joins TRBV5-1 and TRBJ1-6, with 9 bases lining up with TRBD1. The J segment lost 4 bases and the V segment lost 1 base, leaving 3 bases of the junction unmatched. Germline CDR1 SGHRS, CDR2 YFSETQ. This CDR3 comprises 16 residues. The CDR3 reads CASSLLGTGYNSPLHF. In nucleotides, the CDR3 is TGCGCCAGCAGCTTGCTAGGGACAGGGTATAATTCACCCCTCCACTTT.

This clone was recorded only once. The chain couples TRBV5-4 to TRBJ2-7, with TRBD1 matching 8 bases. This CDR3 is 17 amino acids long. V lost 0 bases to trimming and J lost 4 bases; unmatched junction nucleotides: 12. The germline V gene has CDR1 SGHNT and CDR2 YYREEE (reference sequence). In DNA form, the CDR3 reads TGTGCCAGCAGCTTGGCCTTTACGCCAGGGGGCTTATACGAGCAGTACTTC. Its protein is CASSLAFTPGGLYEQYF. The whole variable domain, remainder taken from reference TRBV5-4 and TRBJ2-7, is ETGVTQSPTHLIKTRGQQVTLRCSSQSGHNTVSWYQQALGQGPQFIFQYYREEENGRGNFPPRFSGLQFPNYSSELNVNALELDDSALYLCASSLAFTPGGLYEQYFGPGTRLTVT.

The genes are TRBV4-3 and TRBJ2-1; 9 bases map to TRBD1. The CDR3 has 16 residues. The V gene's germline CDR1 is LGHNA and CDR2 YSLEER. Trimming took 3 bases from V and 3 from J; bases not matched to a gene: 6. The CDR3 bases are TGCGCCAGCAGCCAGGGACAGGGAAGGGGCTACAATGAGCAGTTCTTC. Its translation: CASSQGQGRGYNEQFF.

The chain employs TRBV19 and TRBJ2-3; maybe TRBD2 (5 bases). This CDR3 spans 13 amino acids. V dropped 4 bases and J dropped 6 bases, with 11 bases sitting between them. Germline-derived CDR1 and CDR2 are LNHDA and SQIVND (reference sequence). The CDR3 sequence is CASSTGNRDTQYF. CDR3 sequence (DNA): TGTGCCAGTAGTACCGGGAATAGGGATACGCAGTATTTT. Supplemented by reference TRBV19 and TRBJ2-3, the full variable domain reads DGGITQSPKYLFRKEGQNVTLSCEQNLNHDAMYWYRQDPGQGLRLIYYSQIVNDFQKGDIAEGYSVSREKKESFPLTVTSAQKNPTAFYLCASSTGNRDTQYFGPGTRLTVL.

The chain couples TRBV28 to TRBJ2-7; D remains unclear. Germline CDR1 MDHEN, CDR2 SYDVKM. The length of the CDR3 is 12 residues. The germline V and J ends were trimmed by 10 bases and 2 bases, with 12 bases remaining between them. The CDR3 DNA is TGTGCCACCATGGGCGCTCCCTACGAGCAGTACTTC. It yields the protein CATMGAPYEQYF.

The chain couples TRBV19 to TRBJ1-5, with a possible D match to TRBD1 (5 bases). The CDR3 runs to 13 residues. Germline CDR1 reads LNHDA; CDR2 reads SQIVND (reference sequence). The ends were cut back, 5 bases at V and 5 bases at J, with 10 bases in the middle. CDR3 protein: CASSRRDYQPQHF. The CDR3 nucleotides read TGTGCCAGTAGTCGCAGGGACTATCAGCCCCAGCATTTT.

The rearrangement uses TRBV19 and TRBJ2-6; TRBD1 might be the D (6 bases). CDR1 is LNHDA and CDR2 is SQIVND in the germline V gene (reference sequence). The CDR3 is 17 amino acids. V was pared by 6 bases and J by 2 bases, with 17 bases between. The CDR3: CASRRDNTLPGANVLTF. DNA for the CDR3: TGTGCCAGTAGACGGGACAATACCCTCCCTGGGGCCAACGTCCTGACTTTC.

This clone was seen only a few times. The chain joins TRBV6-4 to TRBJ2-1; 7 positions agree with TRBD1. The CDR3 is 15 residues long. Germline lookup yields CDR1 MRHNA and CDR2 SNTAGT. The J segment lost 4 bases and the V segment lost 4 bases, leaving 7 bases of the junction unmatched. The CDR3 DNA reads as TGTGCCAGCAGTGTAGGCAGGGGGTTATACAATGAGCAGTTCTTC. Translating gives CASSVGRGLYNEQFF.

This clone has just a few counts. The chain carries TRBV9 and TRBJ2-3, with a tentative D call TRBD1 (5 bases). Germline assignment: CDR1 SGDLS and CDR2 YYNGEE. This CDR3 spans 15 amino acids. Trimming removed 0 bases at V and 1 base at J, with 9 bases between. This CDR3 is CASSVGGRGTDTQYF. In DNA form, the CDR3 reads TGTGCCAGCAGCGTAGGCGGCAGGGGCACAGATACGCAGTATTTT.

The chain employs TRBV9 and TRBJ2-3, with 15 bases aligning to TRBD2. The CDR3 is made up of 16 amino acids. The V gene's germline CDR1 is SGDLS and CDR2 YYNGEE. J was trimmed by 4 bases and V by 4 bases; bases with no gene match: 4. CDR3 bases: TGTGCCAGCAGCCCCGGACTAGCGGGAGGGTCAGATACGCAGTATTTT. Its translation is CASSPGLAGGSDTQYF. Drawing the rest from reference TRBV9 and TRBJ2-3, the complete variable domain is DSGVTQTPKHLITATGQRVTLRCSPRSGDLSVYWYQQSLDQGLQFLIQYYNGEERAKGNILERFSAQQFPDLHSELNLSSLELGDSALYFCASSPGLAGGSDTQYFGPGTRLTVL.

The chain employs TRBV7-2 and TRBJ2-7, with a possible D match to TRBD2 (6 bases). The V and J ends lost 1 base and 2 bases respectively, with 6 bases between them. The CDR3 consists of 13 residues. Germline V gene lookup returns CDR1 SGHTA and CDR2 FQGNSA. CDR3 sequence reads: CASSLVAAYEQYF. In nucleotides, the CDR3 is TGTGCCAGCAGCTTAGTAGCGGCCTACGAGCAGTACTTC.